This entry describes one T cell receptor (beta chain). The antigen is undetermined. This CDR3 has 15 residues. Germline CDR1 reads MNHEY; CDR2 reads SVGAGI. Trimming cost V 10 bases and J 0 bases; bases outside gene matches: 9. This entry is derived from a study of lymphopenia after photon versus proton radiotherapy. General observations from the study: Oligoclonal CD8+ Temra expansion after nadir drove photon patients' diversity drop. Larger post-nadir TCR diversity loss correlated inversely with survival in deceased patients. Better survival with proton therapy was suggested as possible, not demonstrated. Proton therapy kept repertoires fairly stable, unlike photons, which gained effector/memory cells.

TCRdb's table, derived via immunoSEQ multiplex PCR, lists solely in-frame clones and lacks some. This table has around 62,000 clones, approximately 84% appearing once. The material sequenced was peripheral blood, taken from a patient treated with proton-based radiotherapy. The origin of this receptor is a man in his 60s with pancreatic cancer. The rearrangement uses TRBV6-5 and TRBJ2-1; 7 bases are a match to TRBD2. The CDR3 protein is CATQPLAVSYNEQFF. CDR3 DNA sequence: TGTGCCACACAACCCCTAGCGGTCTCCTACAATGAGCAGTTCTTC.